A selection of T cell receptor beta chains follows, all from one sample in a study of T cell changes during pregnancy in multiple sclerosis. Repertoires were generated with immunoSEQ multiplex PCR, while TCRdb's copy carries only in-frame clones and drops some. The table shows 70,000 to 75,000 clones, with around 94% occurring only once. The source material was peripheral blood, sampled in the second trimester of pregnancy. The receptors derive from a female donor in good health, enrolled as a control in a pregnancy study. Each CDR3 is given with its conserved first and last residue. A D gene is named only where the DNA matches it firmly. A clone size is listed for some rows: how often the clone was seen (once, few, many), or a class if it is expanded.

d_gene	v_gene	abundance	j_gene	CDR3nt	CDR3aa
NA	TRBV4-1	NA	TRBJ2-7	TGCGCCAGCAGCCAGCCACAGGGAGTAGTTACCTACGAGCAGTACTTC	CASSQPQGVVTYEQYF
NA	TRBV2	NA	TRBJ1-2	TGTGCCAGCTCCGTGGAGAGCATTCAGGGCGGCTACACCTTC	CASSVESIQGGYTF
NA	TRBV5-4	once	TRBJ1-1	TGTGCCTTTAAGCTGAACACTGAAGCTTTCTTT	CAFKLNTEAFF
TRBD2	TRBV6-1	NA	TRBJ2-1	TGTGCCAGCAGTGAAATCGGGGGGGGCTACAATGAGCAGTTCTTC	CASSEIGGGYNEQFF
NA	TRBV27	NA	TRBJ1-1	TGTGCCAGCAGGGGCAGGGGTGGGGTCACTGAAGCTTTCTTT	CASRGRGGVTEAFF
NA	TRBV11-1	NA	TRBJ1-5	TGTGCCAGCAGCAGACAGCTGAATCAGCCCCAGCATTTT	CASSRQLNQPQHF
NA	TRBV28	NA	TRBJ1-2	TGTGCCAGCAGCCCTCAGGGGACCTATGGCTACACCTTC	CASSPQGTYGYTF
NA	TRBV29-1	NA	TRBJ2-5	TGCAGCGCCCGCCCTCTAGCGATTTACCAAGAGACCCAGTACTTC	CSARPLAIYQETQYF
NA	TRBV2	NA	TRBJ1-5	TGTGCCAGCGGCGGACAGAGCAATCAGCCCCAGCATTTT	CASGGQSNQPQHF
NA	TRBV7-2	NA	TRBJ2-5	TGTGCCAGCAGCTTAGGGCAACAAGAGACCCAGTACTTC	CASSLGQQETQYF
NA	TRBV4-1	once	TRBJ2-1	TGCGCCAGCAGCCGGGGAGGGGGGGCCCAAAATGAGCAGTTCTTC	CASSRGGGAQNEQFF